This T cell receptor (beta chain) originates from a study of OX40 agonist ivuxolimab in advanced cancers. Study background: Ivuxolimab, an agonistic anti-OX40 (CD134) antibody, was given to patients. Age averaged approximately 60 years (range roughly 23 to 79), and less than 85% were male. Those treated in dose escalation had hepatocellular carcinoma, melanoma, renal cell cancer or head and neck cancer.

TCRdb's table, derived via immunoSEQ multiplex PCR, lists solely in-frame clones and lacks some. The table has 21,000 or so clones, about 73% seen once. This CDR3 has 14 residues. V was shortened by 6 bases and J by 0 bases, with 10 bases between the two germline ends. Germline-derived CDR1 and CDR2 are SGHVS and FNYEAQ. The sequencing here drew on CD4+ or CD8+ T cells sorted from blood, taken in a trial of the OX40 agonist ivuxolimab. The origin of this receptor is an adult with an advanced solid tumor such as melanoma, head and neck, liver or kidney cancer. V usage is TRBV7-6 and J usage is TRBJ2-3, with D unclear. In nucleotides, the CDR3 is TGTGCCAGCAGGAGGCAGCTAAGCACAGATACGCAGTATTTT. It encodes CASRRQLSTDTQYF.